This T cell receptor (beta chain) derives from a study of blood T cell repertoires in COVID-19. Across the study: Samples of COVID-19 (acute and convalescent) were obtained from the United States, Italy and Spain. Sample material is recorded as cDNA or gDNA derived from T cells, B-cell-depleted T cells, or PBMCs.

Methods used by the authors: Reference gene primers were amplified, and this amplification served to estimate nucleated cell counts. The method was immunoSEQ multiplex PCR; TCRdb's version includes in-frame clones alone and lacks a portion of them. V, J and clone size are those of that table, while D and trimming were read from the DNA. The repertoire consists of about 83,000 clones, with about four fifths occurring once and the leading ten covering 15% to 19%. Germline V gene data show CDR1 as SEHNR and CDR2 as FQNEAQ (reference sequence). With 1 base clipped from V and 3 bases from J, the junction kept 1 base outside the gene matches. There are 16 residues in the CDR3.

The sequencing sample was made of peripheral blood. The chain employs TRBV7-9 and TRBJ2-5; 14 bases match TRBD2. The clonotype was recovered from a woman older than 75 with acute or convalescent COVID-19. The CDR3 protein is CASSLGTSGGKETQYF. DNA for the CDR3: TGTGCCAGCAGCTTAGGGACTAGCGGGGGGAAAGAGACCCAGTACTTC.